A selection of T cell receptor beta chains follows, all from one sample in a study of shared clonotypes between healthy human individuals. Sequenced by immunoSEQ multiplex PCR; TCRdb stores in-frame clones only, minus some. The sample has millions of clones; just over 90% are singletons. Sequencing was performed on naive CD8+ T cells from PBMCs. The receptors derive from a man aged 18-30 years in good health. Some clones in this sample may be carry-over from other donors' samples. Both conserved end residues are trimmed from each CDR3. Clone size appears in some rows only: once, few, many, or a class for an expanded clone.

V gene,clone size,J gene,CDR3 protein
TRBV6-1,.,TRBJ1-5,ASSDRMARTGVDWNQPQH
TRBV7-2,once,TRBJ2-3,ASSLVVGRNTDTQY
TRBV4-2,.,TRBJ2-5,ASSQSRETQY
TRBV5-1,.,TRBJ2-7,ASSLGGIPYEQY
TRBV7-9,.,TRBJ2-3,ASSLARLADTQY
TRBV4-3,.,TRBJ2-5,ASSQASGRSREETQY
TRBV6-5,.,TRBJ2-7,ASSYSPTVEQY
TRBV27,once,TRBJ1-1,ASSLSGGPEAF
TRBV27,.,TRBJ1-5,ASSLSTGGNQPQH
TRBV4-3,.,TRBJ1-5,ASSRLTGVNQPQH
TRBV11-2,.,TRBJ1-4,ASSLLSPGALNEKLF
TRBV15,.,TRBJ1-5,ATSRGTLGNQPQH
TRBV28,.,TRBJ2-7,ASRDRQDYEQY
TRBV28,.,TRBJ2-7,ASSFFHTGGEQY
TRBV29-1,.,TRBJ2-1,SVNGLAGEGSYNEQF
TRBV9,.,TRBJ2-1,ASSRGGLEQF